This T cell receptor (beta chain) was captured in a study of blood T cell repertoires in COVID-19. Deletions cut 6 bases from V and 9 bases from J, with 21 bases between. Germline loops: CDR1 MNHNY, CDR2 SVGAGI (reference sequence). The CDR3 totals 15 residues. Authors' data handling: Amplified reference gene primers provided the basis for estimating nucleated cell counts. The method was immunoSEQ multiplex PCR; TCRdb's version includes in-frame clones alone and lacks a portion of them. V and J calls plus clone size are reproduced from that table; the DNA served to infer D and trimming. The data hold about 240,000 clones, with approximately 78% observed a single time.

The chain is built from TRBV6-6 and TRBJ2-1; tentatively, D is TRBD2 (7 bases). The TCR originated in a woman aged 55 to 70 with active or convalescent COVID-19. Sequenced input: peripheral blood. This CDR3 is CASSTTRGGASEQFF. CDR3 coding DNA: TGTGCCAGCAGCACCACTAGGGGGGGGGCCAGTGAGCAGTTCTTC.